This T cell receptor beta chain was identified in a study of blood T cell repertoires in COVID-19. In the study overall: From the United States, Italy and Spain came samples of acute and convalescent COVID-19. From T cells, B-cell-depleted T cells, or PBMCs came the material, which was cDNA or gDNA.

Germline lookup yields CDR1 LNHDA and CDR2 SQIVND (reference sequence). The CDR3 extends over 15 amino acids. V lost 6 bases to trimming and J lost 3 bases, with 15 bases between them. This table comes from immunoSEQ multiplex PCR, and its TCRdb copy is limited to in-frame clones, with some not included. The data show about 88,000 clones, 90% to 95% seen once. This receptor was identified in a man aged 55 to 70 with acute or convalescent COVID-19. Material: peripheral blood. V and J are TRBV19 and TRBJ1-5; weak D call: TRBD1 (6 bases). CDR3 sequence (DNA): TGTGCCAGTAGGCGACAAGGGGGGGCCAATCAGCCCCAGCATTTT. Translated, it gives CASRRQGGANQPQHF.